The clone carrying this T cell receptor beta chain was recorded at least ten times. The antigen is undetermined. The sample comes from a study of T-cell memory formation after mild COVID-19. Study overall: There were largely donor-specific TCR clusters.

The CDR3 spans 15 residues. Trimming took off 5 bases at V and 2 bases at J, with 13 bases between the two ends. The germline V gene has CDR1 SEHNR and CDR2 FQNEAQ (reference sequence). TCRdb recomputed calls from the 5' RACE reads with MiXCR, one row per CDR3 protein. The sample includes fewer than 350,000 distinct CDR3 sequences, 8% to 10% seen only once; the top ten take roughly 22%. Whole-study findings and limits: A balance of CD4 and CD8 characterized clones contracting day 15 to 85, whereas later expanders leaned CD4+. Prior to infection, memory already included some responding clones, suggesting cross-reactive memory joined.

J is TRBJ1-3 and V is TRBV7-9; D might be TRBD1 (5 bases). The receptor was derived from a man aged 18 to 30 who had mild COVID-19 (a few samples of this study predate the infection). Cell type and time point are not known. Material for sequencing was PBMCs or a T cell subset sorted from them (not recorded which). In nucleotides, the CDR3 is TGTGCCAGCAGCCCCGGGACGATGGCTGGAAACACCATATATTTT. It specifies CASSPGTMAGNTIYF.